One and the same sample provided the 13 T cell receptor beta chains below, sequenced in a study of prognosis after radiotherapy for stage I lung cancer. CDR3 of TCR beta was amplified from genomic DNA via a two-round multiplex PCR. Specific primers for each TRBV and TRBJ gene were what first-round PCR used. Using its own MiXCR run on the multiplex PCR reads, TCRdb lists one record per CDR3 protein. The sample contains 50,000 to 75,000 distinct CDR3 sequences, 26% of which appear only once. The sequencing here drew on PBMCs, taken before or after stereotactic body radiation therapy (not recorded which). The source is a donor over 45 with non-small cell lung cancer.

This clonotype was counted ten times or more. The chain couples TRBV6-1 to TRBJ2-1; the match to TRBD1 covers 8 bases. V lost 6 bases to trimming and J lost 7 bases; unmatched junction nucleotides: 5. Germline loops: CDR1 MNHNS, CDR2 SASEGT. The CDR3 runs to 13 residues. This chain's CDR3 is CASREQGGNEQFF. CDR3 coding DNA: TGTGCCAGCAGGGAACAGGGGGGAAATGAGCAGTTCTTC.

This clonotype turned up a few times. A much bigger clone sits one base away, suggesting this may be a read error. The conserved phenylalanine or tryptophan is not found at the CDR3 terminus, so this likely reflects a read error. CDR3 DNA sequence: TGCAGTGTTCCGAGGCCGGGGGGCTACACCCTC. It encodes CSVPRPGGYTL. The genes are TRBV20-1 and TRBJ1-2; D not resolved. This CDR3 is 11 amino acids long. CDR1 DFQATT and CDR2 SNEGSKA come from the germline V gene (reference sequence). V lost 7 bases and J lost 8, with 14 bases in between.

This clonotype was found many times. The V gene is TRBV7-2, the J gene TRBJ2-2; 7 nucleotides agree with TRBD2. CDR3 length: 16 amino acids. The junction had 8 bases not matched to a gene; V was cut back by 3 bases and J by 4 bases. Germline loops: CDR1 SGHTA, CDR2 FQGNSA. CDR3 sequence (DNA): TGTGCCAGCAGCTTGTGGGGAGGGCTGGGCACCGGGGAGCTGTTTTTT. Encoded protein: CASSLWGGLGTGELFF.

This clonotype was recorded many times. The rearrangement joins TRBV11-2 to TRBJ2-1; 10 nucleotides align to TRBD1. V was clipped by 3 bases and J by 2 bases; unmatched bases: 1. CDR3 length equals 15 residues. Germline V lookup: CDR1 SGHAT, CDR2 FQNNGV. In DNA, the CDR3 is TGTGCCAGCAGCTTGACAGGGGGCACCTACAATGAGCAGTTCTTC. Translated: CASSLTGGTYNEQFF. Supplemented by reference TRBV11-2 and TRBJ2-1, the full variable domain reads EAGVAQSPRYKIIEKRQSVAFWCNPISGHATLYWYQQILGQGPKLLIQFQNNGVVDDSQLPKDRFSAERLKGVDSTLKIQPAKLEDSAVYLCASSLTGGTYNEQFFGPGTRLTVL.

This clonotype was observed at least ten times. The V call is TRBV25-1, the J call TRBJ2-7; possible D gene TRBD1, 6 bases. CDR1 is MGHDK and CDR2 is SYGVNS in the germline V gene. The CDR3 runs 15 residues. Trimming took 3 bases from V and 5 from J, leaving 17 bases between them. The CDR3 region is CASSDAAAQGNEQYF. As DNA, the CDR3 is TGTGCCAGCAGTGACGCAGCGGCTCAGGGGAACGAGCAGTACTTC.

This clonotype showed up many times. The chain is built from TRBV20-1 and TRBJ2-1; 11 nucleotides match TRBD2. CDR3 length: 18 amino acids. After removal of 6 bases from V and 0 bases from J, the junction contained 13 bases not matched to a gene. Germline V gives CDR1 DFQATT, CDR2 SNEGSKA (reference sequence). This chain's CDR3 is CSATRTSGGPSSYNEQFF. The DNA for the CDR3 is TGCAGTGCAACACGTACTAGCGGGGGACCTAGCTCCTACAATGAGCAGTTCTTC.

This clonotype was picked up many times. The rearrangement links TRBV6-2 or TRBV6-3 to TRBJ2-5; 9 bases are shared with TRBD2. This CDR3 has 14 amino acids. Germline V gene sequence: CDR1 MNHEY, CDR2 SVGEGT. Trimming cost V 4 bases and J 2 bases; bases outside gene matches: 2. The CDR3 is CASSLGLAQETQYF. DNA of the CDR3: TGTGCCAGCAGTTTGGGACTAGCTCAAGAGACCCAGTACTTC.

The chain employs TRBV19 and TRBJ1-1; D may be TRBD1 (5 bases). V was clipped by 2 bases and J by 2 bases, with 15 bases between them. The germline V gene encodes CDR1 LNHDA and CDR2 SQIVND (reference sequence). The CDR3 runs to 16 residues. CDR3 DNA sequence: TGTGCCAGTAGTATATTAAACAGGCGGATTAACACTGAAGCTTTCTTT. This codes for CASSILNRRINTEAFF.

This clonotype was recorded at least ten times. The V call is TRBV6-1, the J call TRBJ2-1, with D uncertain. Trimming took off 7 bases at V and 6 bases at J, with 10 bases between the two ends. The CDR3 is made up of 12 amino acids. The germline CDR1 and CDR2 sequences are MNHNS and SASEGT. The CDR3, as DNA: TGTGCCAGCACGACCCGACTCAATGAGCAGTTCTTC. It yields the protein CASTTRLNEQFF.

Ten or more counts support this clonotype. The gene calls are TRBV20-1 and TRBJ1-1; D may be TRBD1 (5 bases). The CDR3 covers 12 residues. V dropped 6 bases and J dropped 1 base, with 9 bases sitting between them. Germline V gene lookup returns CDR1 DFQATT and CDR2 SNEGSKA (reference sequence). The CDR3 loop is CSAGTANTEAFF. In DNA form, the CDR3 reads TGCAGTGCCGGGACGGCGAACACTGAAGCTTTCTTT.

This clonotype was detected ten times or more. V usage is TRBV20-1 and J usage is TRBJ1-5; D is possibly TRBD1 (6 bases). The CDR3 runs to 16 residues. Germline CDR1 is DFQATT and CDR2 is SNEGSKA (reference sequence). Trimming took off 3 bases at V and 0 bases at J, with 15 bases between the two ends. As DNA, the CDR3 is TGCAGTGCTAGTGAAACAGGGTCCTATAGCAATCAGCCCCAGCATTTT. Protein: CSASETGSYSNQPQHF.

On this clonotype: With a much larger clone just one base away, this may be a read error. The chain recombines TRBV10-2 with TRBJ2-7; TRBD2 matches at 8 bases. This CDR3 is built from 13 residues. Germline loops: CDR1 WSHSY, CDR2 SAAADI. J lost 3 bases, V lost 4 bases, and 2 bases had no gene match. The CDR3 nucleotides read TGCGCCAGCAGTGCGGGGGGGCACTACGAGCAGTACTTC. It translates to CASSAGGHYEQYF.

With respect to this clonotype: Given a far larger clone just one base away, this is likely a sequencing read error. Written as DNA, the CDR3 is TGTGCCAGCAGTTACTCGAAAACATATACGCAGTATTTT. Protein sequence: CASSYSKTYTQYF. The chain couples TRBV6-9 to TRBJ2-3; D is unresolved. V was trimmed by 3 bases and J by 7 bases, leaving 11 bases between them. Germline V CDR1 and CDR2: MNHGY, SVAAGI. There are 13 residues in the CDR3.